The clone carrying this T cell receptor beta chain came up many times. Its target is unknown. TCRdb reprocessed the 5' RACE reads via MiXCR and lists one record per CDR3 protein. This table has approximately 520,000 distinct CDR3 sequences, roughly 5% appearing once. The data originate from a study of CD8 T cells in ankylosing spondylitis. Study conclusions and caveats: Disease-linked clones were found to be CD8+ and relatively rare in peripheral blood. Roughly eight highly homologous variants made up a TCR beta motif that seemed to typify ankylosing spondylitis blood.

The sequenced sample was blood, either unsorted or a sorted T cell fraction (not recorded which). The receptor was isolated from a male donor with ankylosing spondylitis.

The CDR3 is CASSPNEVGQPQHF. CDR3 in DNA: TGTGCCAGCTCCCCAAACGAGGTAGGGCAGCCCCAGCATTTT. The chain is built from TRBV18 and TRBJ1-5; D gene uncertain. Trimming shortened V by 6 bases and J by 7 bases, and 16 bases separated the two germline ends. This CDR3 comprises 14 residues. The germline CDR1 and CDR2 sequences are KGHSH and LQKENI.